A single sample gave rise to the 14 T cell receptor beta chains below, sequenced in a study of T cell responses to AZD1222 COVID-19 vaccine (dated by TCRdb to the early 2020s). Interpreted using the paper, the time point label stands for: about 28 days (+/-7) after the second vaccine dose. The intended sense of this specimen's treatment or condition label: meningococcal conjugate vaccine given as trial control. The method was the immunoSEQ multiplex PCR assay. TCRdb holds this immuneACCESS table with in-frame rearrangements only. Some clones are missing; in checked studies, unresolved V genes explain under half, and the rest has no known cause. Here the sample has 130,000 to 150,000 clones; 70% to 90% occur a single time. Roughly 5.4% of the sample is taken by the ten largest. The source material was peripheral blood, sampled 28 days after the second dose of the MenACWY control vaccine. These receptors were taken from an adult who received the MenACWY meningococcal vaccine as a control.

V usage is TRBV5-6 and J usage is TRBJ1-6; TRBD1 is a possible D gene (5 bases). Deletions cut 7 bases from V and 0 bases from J, with 14 bases between. The germline CDR1 and CDR2 sequences are SGHDT and YYEEEE. The CDR3 length is 16 residues. The chain's CDR3 is CASLRGASSYNSPLHF. The CDR3 DNA reads TGTGCCAGCCTCCGAGGGGCGAGCTCCTATAATTCACCCCTCCACTTT. The full variable domain, rest sourced from reference TRBV5-6 and TRBJ1-6, is DAGVTQSPTHLIKTRGQQVTLRCSPKSGHDTVSWYQQALGQGPQFIFQYYEEEERQRGNFPDRFSGHQFPNYSSELNVNALLLGDSALYLCASLRGASSYNSPLHFGNGTRLTVT.

The rearrangement uses TRBV7-2 and TRBJ1-4; 11 bases line up with TRBD1. Germline V gene lookup returns CDR1 SGHTA and CDR2 FQGNSA. The CDR3 covers 13 residues. V was pared by 8 bases and J by 12 bases, with 8 bases of the junction left unmatched. The CDR3 reads CASLTPGQGELFF. The CDR3 bases are TGTGCCAGCTTAACTCCGGGACAGGGGGAACTGTTTTTT.

The rearrangement links TRBV11-3 to TRBJ1-5; no firm D call. CDR3 length equals 13 residues. Looked up from germline, CDR1 is SGHNT and CDR2 is YENEEA. V lost 5 bases, J lost 2 bases, and 7 bases lay in between. CDR3 bases: TGTGCCAGCAGCCCGGGCCGCAATCAGCCCCAGCATTTT. Translating it yields CASSPGRNQPQHF.

The V gene is TRBV30, the J gene TRBJ2-3, with D possibly being TRBD2 (7 bases). The CDR3 totals 17 residues. Germline CDR1 reads GTSNPN; CDR2 reads SVGIG (reference sequence). V was pared by 1 base and J by 5 bases, with 22 bases between. CDR3 in amino acids: CAWSGLAGGHEEDTQYF. DNA for the CDR3: TGTGCCTGGAGTGGGCTTGCCGGGGGGCATGAAGAAGATACGCAGTATTTT.

The chain couples TRBV11-3 to TRBJ2-1; weak D call: TRBD2 (5 bases). V was trimmed by 1 base and J by 0 bases, leaving 10 bases between them. The CDR3 runs to 16 residues. Germline V lookup: CDR1 SGHNT, CDR2 YENEEA. CDR3 bases: TGTGCCAGCAGCTTAGGGCGGGCGTTCTCCTACAATGAGCAGTTCTTC. Translated, it gives CASSLGRAFSYNEQFF.

The chain carries TRBV11-2 and TRBJ2-1; unclear D gene. The V end lost 5 bases, the J end lost 4 bases, and 12 bases lay between the germline ends. The CDR3 consists of 14 residues. Germline V CDR1 and CDR2: SGHAT, FQNNGV. CDR3 in DNA: TGTGCCAGCAGCGCCCCAAACAGTTACAATGAGCAGTTCTTC. Protein sequence: CASSAPNSYNEQFF.

The chain links TRBV7-9 to TRBJ1-1; D remains ambiguous. This CDR3 is built from 12 residues. In germline, CDR1 is SEHNR, CDR2 FQNEAQ (reference sequence). The germline V and J ends were trimmed by 2 bases and 8 bases, with 9 bases remaining between them. The CDR3 reads CASSLLGPEAFF. CDR3 nucleotide sequence: TGTGCCAGCAGCTTACTGGGTCCCGAAGCTTTCTTT.

This clone was observed a few times. The genes are TRBV28 and TRBJ1-1; 7 bases are shared with TRBD1. The CDR3 totals 19 residues. Germline CDR1 and CDR2: MDHEN and SYDVKM. Trimming took 4 bases from V and 5 from J; bases not matched to a gene: 22. The CDR3 region has the DNA TGTGCCAGCAGTTCCCCTTCAGCCCGCGAGGGGGCCTTATGGACTGAAGCTTTCTTT. Residues: CASSSPSAREGALWTEAFF.

V is TRBV7-9 and J is TRBJ1-5, with 10 bases fitting TRBD1. The CDR3 has 14 amino acids. Germline V lookup: CDR1 SEHNR, CDR2 FQNEAQ (reference sequence). After removal of 3 bases from V and 6 bases from J, the junction contained 2 bases not matched to a gene. The CDR3 DNA is TGTGCCAGCAGCTTGGACAGGGGGGGTCAGCCCCAGCATTTT. Protein product: CASSLDRGGQPQHF.

The CDR3 sequence: CASSYSTEAFF. In nucleotides, the CDR3 is TGTGCCAGCAGTTACTCAACTGAAGCTTTCTTT. This chain links TRBV6-5 with TRBJ1-1, with unresolved D. Trimming cost V 0 bases and J 5 bases, with 1 base left between them. The CDR3 loop spans 11 amino acids. The germline V gene encodes CDR1 MNHEY and CDR2 SVGAGI.

This clone was seen only once. J is TRBJ2-1 and V is TRBV11-2; the D call may be TRBD1 or TRBD2 (5 bases each). V lost 4 bases to trimming and J lost 5 bases, with 9 bases between them. The CDR3 spans 13 residues. The germline V gene encodes CDR1 SGHAT and CDR2 FQNNGV. This CDR3 is CASSSGTDNEQFF. The CDR3 nucleotides read TGTGCCAGCAGCTCCGGGACGGACAATGAGCAGTTCTTC.

The chain couples TRBV7-3 to TRBJ1-1; TRBD1 is a possible D gene (5 bases). The V and J ends lost 5 bases and 5 bases respectively, with 15 bases between them. The CDR3 covers 14 residues. Germline-derived CDR1 and CDR2 are SGHTA and FQGTGA. The CDR3 nucleotides are TGTGCCAGCAGCCGTGACCCGGGGGGGACTGAAGCTTTCTTT. Amino acids: CASSRDPGGTEAFF.

The chain links TRBV4-1 to TRBJ1-5; D might be TRBD1 (5 bases). With 0 bases removed from V and 2 bases from J, the gap between germline ends came to 8 bases. The germline V gene has CDR1 MGHRA and CDR2 YSYEKL. CDR3 length: 15 amino acids. CDR3 sequence (DNA): TGCGCCAGCAGCCAAGACAGGGCGGGCAATCAGCCCCAGCATTTT. Its protein product is CASSQDRAGNQPQHF.

The J gene is TRBJ1-6, the V gene TRBV28, with a tentative D call TRBD1 (5 bases). The germline gives CDR1 MDHEN, CDR2 SYDVKM. The V gene lost 5 bases and the J gene lost 8 bases, with 22 bases spanning the gap. The CDR3 covers 17 residues. The CDR3 spells CASSPTRPGRSDSPLHF. The CDR3 DNA sequence: TGTGCCAGCAGTCCTACTCGTCCAGGGAGGTCCGATTCACCCCTCCACTTT. The entire variable domain, with the rest obtained from reference TRBV28 and TRBJ1-6, is as follows: DVKVTQSSRYLVKRTGEKVFLECVQDMDHENMFWYRQDPGLGLRLIYFSYDVKMKEKGDIPEGYSVSREKKERFSLILESASTNQTSMYLCASSPTRPGRSDSPLHFGNGTRLTVT.